The clone carrying this T cell receptor beta chain was seen a handful of times. Germline V gene data show CDR1 as MNHNS and CDR2 as SASEGT. The CDR3 covers 17 residues. V shed 7 bases and J 0 bases; nucleotides not matched to a gene: 11. The data were taken from a study of identical twins. TCRdb used MiXCR to reprocess the 5' RACE reads, holding one entry per CDR3 protein. The sample lists 690,000 or so distinct CDR3 sequences, 6% to 6.5% occurring once. This receptor was identified in a man between 18 and 35 years old in good health. Sequences were obtained from naive T cells sorted from blood. V usage is TRBV6-1 and J usage is TRBJ2-2, with 7 bases aligning to TRBD2. This chain's CDR3 is CASIKPGGGTNTGELFF. The CDR3, as DNA: TGTGCCAGCATCAAACCGGGGGGTGGGACGAACACCGGGGAGCTGTTTTTT.